This T cell receptor (beta chain) was sequenced in a study of identical twins. General study points: Beta clonotypes that were abundant in cord blood contained fewer insertions, a pattern absent from memory repertoires.

All donors were healthy Caucasians. The V end was cut by 3 bases, the J end by 5 bases, with 12 bases between. CDR3 length: 14 amino acids. The germline V gene has CDR1 SGHTA and CDR2 FQGNSA. In TCRdb, the 5' RACE reads were re-called with MiXCR into one record per CDR3 protein. The repertoire holds 1.5 million or so distinct CDR3 sequences, less than 40% seen once, with roughly 0.3% in the top ten. Comment on this clonotype: Its antigen remains unknown.

Sequenced sample: cord blood. This receptor was obtained from a newborn girl in good health. The chain uses TRBV7-2 and TRBJ2-3; D perhaps matches TRBD2 (5 bases). The CDR3 loop is CASSLGAHIDTQYF. In nucleotides, the CDR3 is TGTGCCAGCAGCTTGGGAGCCCACATAGATACGCAGTATTTT.